The entry below describes one T cell receptor (beta chain). The sample comes from a study of T cell responses to AZD1222 COVID-19 vaccine. Generated by immunoSEQ multiplex PCR, the TCRdb table keeps only in-frame clones and is missing some. The data show approximately 140,000 clones, about 88% seen once. Germline-derived CDR1 and CDR2 are MDHEN and SYDVKM. CDR3 length: 16 residues. The material sequenced was peripheral blood, taken on day 0 of AZD1222 vaccination. This sequence joins TRBV28 and TRBJ2-7; 10 bases match TRBD2. The clonotype originates from an adult in good health. The CDR3 sequence is CAAEGYASGSDYEQYF. CDR3 coding DNA: TGTGCGGCGGAGGGGTACGCTAGCGGGAGTGACTACGAGCAGTACTTC.